This is a list of T cell receptor beta chains from one sample in a study of T cells in Graves' hyperthyroidism and ophthalmopathy. TCRdb reprocessed the multiplex PCR reads via MiXCR and lists one record per CDR3 protein. Among about 210,000 distinct CDR3 sequences listed, about 15% were seen once. What was sequenced was blood. These receptors all stem from a man aged 45 to 65 with Graves' hyperthyroidism. CDR3s include the opening cysteine and the closing phenylalanine or tryptophan. The D gene is left open where the match is weak. Clone sizes are given selectively: once, few, many, or a class where the clone is expanded.

cdr3_aa	cdr3_nt	clone_size	d_call	j_call	v_call
CATSTSPGGYGYTF	TGCGCCACCTCGACGTCGCCGGGGGGCTATGGCTACACCTTC	many	NA	TRBJ1-2	TRBV5-1
CASSLDGQGSTFF	TGTGCCAGCAGTCTCGATGGGCAGGGCTCGACTTTCTTT	few	NA	TRBJ1-1	TRBV6-1
CASSIGTGGYGYTF	TGTGCCAGCAGCATCGGGACAGGCGGATATGGCTACACCTTC	many	TRBD1	TRBJ1-2	TRBV13
CAWDGTGERGYTF	TGTGCCTGGGACGGGACGGGAGAGAGAGGCTACACCTTC	NA	NA	TRBJ1-2	TRBV30
CASSRTDTIQETQYF	TGTGCCAGCAGCAGGACGGACACAATCCAAGAGACCCAGTACTTC	NA	NA	TRBJ2-5	TRBV4-2
CSASRDGTRNEQYF	TGCAGTGCTAGCCGGGACGGGACGAGGAACGAGCAGTACTTC	few	NA	TRBJ2-7	TRBV20-1
CASSSLSDPQETQYF	TGTGCCAGCAGCTCCTTAAGCGACCCCCAGGAGACCCAGTACTTC	few	NA	TRBJ2-5	TRBV7-2
CASRGGESTDTQYF	TGCGCCAGCAGAGGTGGGGAGAGCACAGATACGCAGTATTTT	few	NA	TRBJ2-3	TRBV5-1
CASSPPSGNEQFF	TGTGCCAGCAGCCCACCTAGCGGGAATGAGCAGTTCTTC	many	TRBD2	TRBJ2-1	TRBV7-9
CASSFFLGLGRGAKNIQYF	TGTGCCAGCAGTTTCTTCCTAGGTTTGGGCCGAGGGGCCAAAAACATTCAGTACTTC	many	NA	TRBJ2-4	TRBV28
CASSERWPSYEQYF	TGTGCCAGCAGTGAAAGATGGCCATCCTACGAGCAGTACTTC	NA	NA	TRBJ2-7	TRBV6-1
CASSLSGRAASSGANVLTF	TGTGCCAGCAGTCTCAGCGGGAGGGCGGCCAGCTCTGGGGCCAACGTCCTGACTTTC	NA	TRBD2	TRBJ2-6	TRBV7-2
CASSQGDRNEKLFF	TGTGCCAGCAGCCAAGGGGACAGAAATGAAAAACTGTTTTTT	NA	TRBD1	TRBJ1-4	TRBV3-1
CASSEGTGRVFTEAFF	TGTGCCAGCAGTGAGGGGACAGGGAGGGTTTTCACTGAAGCTTTCTTT	few	TRBD1	TRBJ1-1	TRBV2
CASRHGERAQYF	TGTGCCAGCAGGCATGGAGAGAGGGCGCAGTATTTT	many	NA	TRBJ2-3	TRBV3-1
CASSPPARVKGYTF	TGTGCCAGCTCACCACCCGCCAGGGTTAAAGGCTACACCTTC	many	NA	TRBJ1-2	TRBV18
CASSAGGVNTEAFF	TGTGCCAGCAGCGCCGGGGGGGTAAACACTGAAGCTTTCTTT	NA	NA	TRBJ1-1	TRBV5-5
CASSQATGLRETQYF	TGTGCCAGCTCACAAGCGACAGGGCTTCGAGAGACCCAGTACTTC	many	TRBD1	TRBJ2-5	TRBV18
CASRGFSGSSYNEQFF	TGTGCCAGCAGGGGGTTTAGCGGAAGCTCCTACAATGAGCAGTTCTTC	few	NA	TRBJ2-1	TRBV6-2/TRBV6-3
CASTPTTYTEAFF	TGTGCCAGCACCCCGACCACCTACACTGAAGCTTTCTTT	few	NA	TRBJ1-1	TRBV6-2/TRBV6-3
CSARISGTDTQYF	TGCAGTGCTAGGATAAGCGGGACGGATACGCAGTATTTT	NA	TRBD2	TRBJ2-3	TRBV20-1
CASSPDREFDEQYF	TGTGCCAGCAGCCCGGACAGGGAATTCGACGAGCAGTACTTC	many	TRBD1	TRBJ2-7	TRBV28
CASSLAGPKETQYF	TGTGCCAGCAGCTTAGCGGGACCAAAAGAGACCCAGTACTTC	many	NA	TRBJ2-5	TRBV11-2
CSAPKGLAGVNNEQFF	TGCAGTGCTCCTAAGGGACTAGCGGGAGTGAACAATGAGCAGTTCTTC	many	TRBD2	TRBJ2-1	TRBV20-1